A selection of T cell receptor beta chains follows, all from one sample in a study of blood T cell repertoires in COVID-19. Sequencing used immunoSEQ multiplex PCR; TCRdb keeps in-frame clones, though not all of them. The sample holds 180,000 or so clones, approximately 89% seen once. Material for sequencing was peripheral blood. All receptors derive from a man aged 40-55 years with active or convalescent COVID-19. Both conserved end residues are part of each CDR3. The order of the fields is J gene, V gene, CDR3 protein.

>TRBJ1-1|TRBV30
CAWSVSRTEAFF
>TRBJ1-6|TRBV6-5
CASSYGQGGSPLHF
>TRBJ1-3|TRBV2
CATFRGFPSGNTIYF
>TRBJ2-7|TRBV10-3
CAISPGVGASYEQYF
>TRBJ1-6|TRBV3-1/TRBV3-2
CASSQVQPDSYYNSPLHF
>TRBJ2-7|TRBV2
CASSEPQGRTKGEQYF
>TRBJ2-3|TRBV28
CASSFFSGGLTDTQYF
>TRBJ1-5|TRBV28
CASSFSDRVKQPQHF
>TRBJ1-1|TRBV2
CASSEARDRRDEAFF
>TRBJ1-1|TRBV6-6
CASSYGSGGTEAFF
>TRBJ2-3|TRBV6-6
CASSPERVTDTQYF
>TRBJ1-2|TRBV19
CASSLRTGKTRRGYTF
>TRBJ2-1|TRBV5-1
CASSLGPSGSGNEQFF
>TRBJ1-1|TRBV19
CASRQMNTEAFF
>TRBJ1-1|TRBV5-1
CASSLGHRRYLNTEAFF
>TRBJ2-5|TRBV5-1
CASSMVAGGQETQYF
>TRBJ1-1|TRBV12-3/TRBV12-4
CASTRGVNTEAFF
>TRBJ2-3|TRBV5-1
CASSLGGAGFTDTQYF
>TRBJ1-2|TRBV6-5
CASRATGGGYTF
>TRBJ1-3|TRBV9
CASSGEGAGNTIYF
>TRBJ1-2|TRBV14
CASSQVTGSIYGYTF
>TRBJ1-5|TRBV19
CASSMAGLQPQHF
>TRBJ2-1|TRBV19
CASSPPDRSSYNEQFF
>TRBJ1-2|TRBV6-1
CASSASRGQGRYGYTF
>TRBJ2-3|TRBV9
CASSPRPGGGGTDTQYF
>TRBJ2-1|TRBV7-2
CASSLAWGGHNEQFF
>TRBJ1-2|TRBV30
CAWSRVAGGVSAVGYTF
>TRBJ1-2|TRBV7-2
CASSSQTGSYGYTF
>TRBJ2-2|TRBV5-4
CASSLDITGTGELFF
>TRBJ1-4|TRBV5-4
CASSLGFEDEKLFF
>TRBJ1-6|TRBV5-6
CASSRKDRDNSPLHF
>TRBJ1-2|TRBV10-3
CAISPDRGTGYTF
>TRBJ1-1|TRBV3-1/TRBV3-2
CASSQVSGLNTEAFF
>TRBJ2-7|TRBV20-1
CSVRQGYEQYF
>TRBJ2-6|TRBV7-9
CASSLGKGLGSGANVLTF
>TRBJ1-2|TRBV5-4
CASSLGTGGGSGYTF
>TRBJ2-7|TRBV6-5
CASGGEVAYEQYF
>TRBJ1-3|TRBV11-2
CASRTGGGNTIYF
>TRBJ1-5|TRBV24-1
CATSDRGFYPQHF
>TRBJ2-7|TRBV18
CASSPGTGNSYEQYF
>TRBJ1-3|TRBV5-8
CASSPMRDTLSGNTIYF
>TRBJ1-2|TRBV7-2
CASSLASGGAYGYTF
>TRBJ2-3|TRBV6-5
CASHQTGGADTQYF
>TRBJ2-7|TRBV6-6
CASSQGTASYEQYF
>TRBJ1-2|TRBV15
CATSRGSGIYGYTF
>TRBJ1-2|TRBV28
CASSFHRARSNYGYTF
>TRBJ2-5|TRBV18
CASSPQGIVETQYF
>TRBJ2-1|TRBV20-1
CSASLTSGLYNEQFF
>TRBJ2-3|TRBV30
CAWRLIDLPGGDTQYF
>TRBJ2-1|TRBV29-1
CSVEARPGGVGEQFF
>TRBJ1-2|TRBV5-4
CASSPQGAHYGYTF
>TRBJ2-7|TRBV4-1
CASSHPAGTHEQYF
>TRBJ1-1|TRBV30
CAWSRATPEAFF
>TRBJ1-3|TRBV3-1/TRBV3-2
CASSQEMAGGNTIYF
>TRBJ1-3|TRBV28
CASSLGAGDGNTIYF
>TRBJ1-2|TRBV27
CASSLSGQGYGYTF
>TRBJ2-7|TRBV27
CASSHGLAGHYEQYF
>TRBJ2-1|TRBV7-8
CASSLGLRGSEQFF
>TRBJ2-3|TRBV5-6
CASSLLQGLTDTQYF